The 5 T cell receptor beta chains given below trace back to one sample, sequenced in a study of blood T cell repertoires in COVID-19. Data came from immunoSEQ multiplex PCR; TCRdb stores just in-frame clones and leaves some out. The data show tens of thousands of clones, with 80% seen just once and more than 15% held by the top ten. The sequenced sample consisted of peripheral blood. The receptors shown here come from a man aged 25 to 45 with COVID-19, enrolled during active disease.

The chain links TRBV7-6 to TRBJ1-6; D is possibly TRBD1 (5 bases). There are 17 residues in the CDR3. In germline, CDR1 is SGHVS, CDR2 FNYEAQ. V was pared by 1 base and J by 7 bases, with 17 bases between. CDR3 in amino acids: CASSLETWGVRNSPLHF. The DNA of the CDR3 is TGTGCCAGCAGCTTAGAGACCTGGGGGGTGAGAAATTCACCCCTCCACTTT.

This clone occurred once. This chain joins TRBV4-1 and TRBJ2-1; 10 positions match TRBD2. J lost 4 bases, V lost 4 bases, and 7 bases had no gene match. The CDR3 loop spans 16 amino acids. Germline V gene data show CDR1 as MGHRA and CDR2 as YSYEKL. DNA for the CDR3: TGCGCCAGCAGCCGTAAAGGACTAGCGGAATACAATGAGCAGTTCTTC. Residues: CASSRKGLAEYNEQFF.

Many counts were recorded for this clone. This chain joins TRBV28 and TRBJ2-7; TRBD2 aligns across 10 bases. Germline CDR1 reads MDHEN; CDR2 reads SYDVKM. V trimming: 2 bases; J trimming: 4 bases; junction bases outside the gene matches: 8. This CDR3 has 16 amino acids. The CDR3 is CASSLLQREGWYEQYF. As DNA, the CDR3 is TGTGCCAGCAGTTTACTCCAGCGGGAGGGCTGGTACGAGCAGTACTTC.

This chain links TRBV14 with TRBJ2-1; a possible D gene is TRBD1 (5 bases). There are 12 residues in the CDR3. The germline V and J ends were trimmed by 0 bases and 12 bases, with 9 bases remaining between them. Germline lookup yields CDR1 SGHDN and CDR2 FVKESK. The CDR3 region has the DNA TGTGCCAGCAGCCAAGATCGCCAGGGGCAGTTCTTC. It translates to CASSQDRQGQFF.

CDR3 nucleotides: TGTGCCAGCAGTCAGAGGGATTATGGCTACACCTTC. This sequence encodes CASSQRDYGYTF. The chain combines TRBV12-3 or TRBV12-4 with TRBJ1-2; D is unresolved. Trimming shortened V by 5 bases and J by 5 bases, and 9 bases separated the two germline ends. CDR3 length: 12 amino acids.